The T cell receptor (beta chain) described here comes from a study of T-cell reconstitution after alpha-beta-depleted transplantation in children. With respect to this clonotype: Antigen unknown.

Whole-study results and caveats: There were some patients whose high TCRbeta diversity at day 60 came from surviving recipient T cells and thymic progenitors. Among T cells one year after transplant, newly produced cells accounted for most counts and diversity. Alpha-beta T cells about two months after transplant reportedly derived from several hundred expanded graft clones.

Preparation of the TCRbeta library was carried out with unique molecular identifiers. Via MiXCR, TCRdb re-called the PCR reads, giving one row per CDR3 protein. This table has hundreds of thousands of distinct CDR3 sequences, 10% to 15% appearing once. This CDR3 is built from 11 residues. Germline CDR1 and CDR2: SQVTM and ANQGSEA. V was trimmed by 6 bases and J by 9 bases, leaving 15 bases between them. The material sequenced was PBMCs, mostly from graft donor cells, taken 360 days after TCRalphabeta/CD19-depleted stem cell transplant. The V and J genes are TRBV29-1 and TRBJ2-7; D unclear. The receptor comes from a male patient between 10 and 17 years old who had a stem cell transplant for acute myeloid leukemia, so the T cells may come from the graft donor. As DNA, the CDR3 is TGCAGCGTGGGGTTGCCGGAATCGCAGTACTTC. Translated, it gives CSVGLPESQYF.